A selection of T cell receptor beta chains follows, all from one sample in a study of post-analysis software for immune sequencing data. TCRdb used MiXCR to reprocess the PCR reads, holding one entry per CDR3 protein. Here the sample spans approximately 690,000 distinct CDR3 sequences, approximately 59% being singletons. The material sequenced was blood. All receptors come from a girl between 2 and 10 years old with multiple sclerosis. Each CDR3 is given with its conserved first and last residue. The order of the fields is D gene, J gene, clone size, V gene, CDR3 protein, CDR3 DNA. A D gene is named only where the DNA matches it firmly. Only part of the rows carry a size: once, few, many, or a class if the clone is expanded.

TRBD2,TRBJ2-1,-,TRBV6-5,CASSYSLASGDNEQFF,TGTGCCAGCAGTTACTCGTTGGCTAGCGGAGACAATGAGCAGTTCTTC
TRBD2,TRBJ2-1,-,TRBV5-1,CASSLERTSALNEQFF,TGCGCCAGCAGCTTGGAGCGGACTAGCGCTTTAAATGAGCAGTTCTTC
-,TRBJ2-1,-,TRBV11-3,CASSPRDGEISYNEQFF,TGTGCCAGCAGCCCAAGAGATGGGGAAATCTCCTACAATGAGCAGTTCTTC
-,TRBJ1-5,many,TRBV20-1,CSARHQGPSNQPQHF,TGCAGTGCTAGACACCAGGGGCCAAGCAATCAGCCCCAGCATTTT
TRBD1,TRBJ1-2,few,TRBV29-1,CSVEGAARDRPINYGYTF,TGCAGCGTTGAAGGTGCGGCCCGGGACAGGCCTATTAACTATGGCTACACCTTC
-,TRBJ1-1,once,TRBV18,CASSPREGLNTEAFF,TGTGCCAGCTCACCACGGGAAGGCCTAAACACTGAAGCTTTCTTT
TRBD1,TRBJ2-1,-,TRBV7-8,CASSLVQGDAYNEQFF,TGTGCCAGCAGCTTGGTACAGGGGGACGCCTACAATGAGCAGTTCTTC
-,TRBJ2-1,few,TRBV20-1,CSAAPGQRTYNEQFF,TGCAGTGCCGCGCCCGGCCAGCGGACGTACAATGAGCAGTTCTTC
TRBD1,TRBJ1-6,few,TRBV7-2,CASSLRDRADSPLHF,TGTGCCAGCAGCTTAAGGGACAGGGCGGATTCACCCCTCCACTTT
-,TRBJ2-1,-,TRBV3-1,CASSQGAVRGEQFF,TGTGCCAGCAGCCAGGGGGCGGTGAGGGGTGAGCAGTTCTTC
-,TRBJ1-1,-,TRBV10-3,CATGDLADTEAFF,TGTGCCACCGGGGATCTAGCCGACACTGAAGCTTTCTTT
-,TRBJ1-1,-,TRBV3-1,CASSQERLNTEAFF,TGTGCCAGCAGCCAAGAACGGCTGAACACTGAAGCTTTCTTT
-,TRBJ2-5,-,TRBV4-1,CASSLLGTETQYF,TGCGCCAGCAGCCTCTTGGGGACAGAGACCCAGTACTTC
-,TRBJ2-7,once,TRBV9,CASSVGIGSATYEQYF,TGTGCCAGCAGCGTAGGAATAGGGTCTGCCACCTACGAGCAGTACTTC
-,TRBJ2-5,-,TRBV5-5,CASSYLPREGAQYF,TGTGCCAGCAGCTACCTGCCCCGAGAGGGGGCCCAGTACTTC